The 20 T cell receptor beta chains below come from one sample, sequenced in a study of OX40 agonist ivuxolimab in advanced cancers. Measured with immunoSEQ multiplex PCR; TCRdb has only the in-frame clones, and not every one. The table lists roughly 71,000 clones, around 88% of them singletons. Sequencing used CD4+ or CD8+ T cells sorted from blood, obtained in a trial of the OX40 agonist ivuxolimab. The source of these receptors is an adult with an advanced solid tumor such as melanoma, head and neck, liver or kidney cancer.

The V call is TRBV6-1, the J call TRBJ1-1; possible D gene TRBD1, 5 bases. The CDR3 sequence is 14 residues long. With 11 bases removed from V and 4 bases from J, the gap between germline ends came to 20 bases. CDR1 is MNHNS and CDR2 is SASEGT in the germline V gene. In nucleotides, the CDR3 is TGTGCCGGGGGGAAATCGGCTATCGCCACTGAAGCTTTCTTT. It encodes CAGGKSAIATEAFF.

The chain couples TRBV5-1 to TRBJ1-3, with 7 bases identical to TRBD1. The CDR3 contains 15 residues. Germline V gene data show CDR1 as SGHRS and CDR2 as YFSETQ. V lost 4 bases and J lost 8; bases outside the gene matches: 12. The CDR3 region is CASSGTGATVDTIYF. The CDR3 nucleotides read TGCGCCAGCAGCGGTACAGGGGCAACGGTGGACACCATATATTTT.

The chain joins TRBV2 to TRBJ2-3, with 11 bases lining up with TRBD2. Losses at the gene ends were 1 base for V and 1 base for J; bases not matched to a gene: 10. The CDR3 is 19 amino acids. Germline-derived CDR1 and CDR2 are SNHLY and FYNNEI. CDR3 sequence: CASSEGPSSLAGGTDTQYF. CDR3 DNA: TGTGCCAGCAGTGAAGGCCCCTCTTCACTAGCGGGGGGCACAGATACGCAGTATTTT.

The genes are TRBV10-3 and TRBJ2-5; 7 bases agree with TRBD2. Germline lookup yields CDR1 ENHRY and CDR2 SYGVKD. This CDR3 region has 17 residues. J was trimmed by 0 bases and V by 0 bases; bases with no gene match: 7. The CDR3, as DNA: TGTGCCATCAGTGAGTCGGGAGGGGCTGCCTACCAAGAGACCCAGTACTTC. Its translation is CAISESGGAAYQETQYF.

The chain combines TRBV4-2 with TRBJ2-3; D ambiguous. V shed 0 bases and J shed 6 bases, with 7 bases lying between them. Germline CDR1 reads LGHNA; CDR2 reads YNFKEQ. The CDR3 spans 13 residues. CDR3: CASSQDLKDTQYF. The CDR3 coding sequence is TGTGCCAGCAGCCAAGATTTAAAGGATACGCAGTATTTT.

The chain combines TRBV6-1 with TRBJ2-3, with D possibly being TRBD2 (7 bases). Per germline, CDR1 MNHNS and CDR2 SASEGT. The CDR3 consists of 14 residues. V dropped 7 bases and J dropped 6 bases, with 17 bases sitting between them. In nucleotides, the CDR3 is TGTGCCAGCAATAGAGGGGGGGCCGAGGATACGCAGTATTTT. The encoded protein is CASNRGGAEDTQYF.

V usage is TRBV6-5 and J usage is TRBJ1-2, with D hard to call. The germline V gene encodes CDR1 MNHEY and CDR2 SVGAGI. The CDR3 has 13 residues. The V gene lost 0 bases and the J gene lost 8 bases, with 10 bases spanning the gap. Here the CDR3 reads CASSYSVDRGYTF. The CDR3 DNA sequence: TGTGCCAGCAGTTACTCGGTTGATAGAGGCTACACCTTC.

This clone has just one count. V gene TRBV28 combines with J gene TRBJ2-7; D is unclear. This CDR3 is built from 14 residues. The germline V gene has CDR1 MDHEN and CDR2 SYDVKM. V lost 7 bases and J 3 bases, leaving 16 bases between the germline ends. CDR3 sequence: CASTPDRLLYEQYF. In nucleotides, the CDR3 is TGTGCCAGCACCCCGGACCGCTTACTCTACGAGCAGTACTTC.

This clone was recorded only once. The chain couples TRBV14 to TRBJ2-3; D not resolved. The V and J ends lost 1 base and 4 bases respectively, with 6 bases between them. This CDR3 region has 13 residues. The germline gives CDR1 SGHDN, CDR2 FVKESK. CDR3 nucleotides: TGTGCCAGCAGCCAAGTTCTATCAGATACGCAGTATTTT. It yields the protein CASSQVLSDTQYF.

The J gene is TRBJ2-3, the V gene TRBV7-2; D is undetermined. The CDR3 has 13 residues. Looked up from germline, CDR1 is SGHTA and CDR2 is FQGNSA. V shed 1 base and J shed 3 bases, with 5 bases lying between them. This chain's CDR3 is CASSLGPTDTQYF. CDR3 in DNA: TGTGCCAGCAGCTTAGGACCGACAGATACGCAGTATTTT.

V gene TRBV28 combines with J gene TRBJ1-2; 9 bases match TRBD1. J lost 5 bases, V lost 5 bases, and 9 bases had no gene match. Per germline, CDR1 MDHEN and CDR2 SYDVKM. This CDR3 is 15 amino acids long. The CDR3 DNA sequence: TGTGCCAGCAGTCCCACGGGACAGGGACTTTATGGCTACACCTTC. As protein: CASSPTGQGLYGYTF.

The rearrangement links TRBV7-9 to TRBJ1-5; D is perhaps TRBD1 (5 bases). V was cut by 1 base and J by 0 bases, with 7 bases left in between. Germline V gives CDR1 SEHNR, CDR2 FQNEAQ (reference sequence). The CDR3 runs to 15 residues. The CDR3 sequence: CASSLGGGSNQPQHF. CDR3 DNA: TGTGCCAGCAGCTTAGGTGGGGGTAGCAATCAGCCCCAGCATTTT.

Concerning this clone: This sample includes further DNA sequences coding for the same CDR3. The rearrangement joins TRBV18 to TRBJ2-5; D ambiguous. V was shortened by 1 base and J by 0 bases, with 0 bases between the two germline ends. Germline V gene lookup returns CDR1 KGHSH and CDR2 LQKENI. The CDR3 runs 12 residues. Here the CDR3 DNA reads TGTGCCAGCTCACCACACCAAGAGACCCAGTACTTC. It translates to CASSPHQETQYF. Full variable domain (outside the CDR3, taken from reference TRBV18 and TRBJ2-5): NAGVMQNPRHLVRRRGQEARLRCSPMKGHSHVYWYRQLPEEGLKFMVYLQKENIIDESGMPKERFSAEFPKEGPSILRIQQVVRGDSAAYFCASSPHQETQYFGPGTRLLVL.

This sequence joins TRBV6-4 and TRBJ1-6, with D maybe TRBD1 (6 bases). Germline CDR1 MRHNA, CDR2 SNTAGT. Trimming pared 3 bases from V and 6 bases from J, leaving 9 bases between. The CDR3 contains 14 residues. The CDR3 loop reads CASSEAGVNSPLHF. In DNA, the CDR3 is TGTGCCAGCAGTGAGGCAGGGGTTAATTCACCCCTCCACTTT.

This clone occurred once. CDR3 protein: CASRAGTAFGTQYF. Here the CDR3 DNA reads TGCGCCAGCAGAGCCGGGACCGCCTTTGGGACCCAGTACTTC. The V gene is TRBV10-2, the J gene TRBJ2-5, with D perhaps being TRBD1 or TRBD2 (5 bases each). The CDR3 extends over 14 amino acids. V was shortened by 6 bases and J by 7 bases, with 18 bases between the two germline ends. Germline V gene lookup returns CDR1 WSHSY and CDR2 SAAADI.

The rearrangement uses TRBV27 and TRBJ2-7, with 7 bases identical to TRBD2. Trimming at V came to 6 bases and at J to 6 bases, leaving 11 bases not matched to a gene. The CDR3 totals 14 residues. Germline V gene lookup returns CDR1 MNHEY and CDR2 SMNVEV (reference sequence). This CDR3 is CASSQRVGGSEQYF. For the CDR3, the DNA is TGTGCCAGCAGCCAAAGGGTCGGGGGGTCCGAGCAGTACTTC.

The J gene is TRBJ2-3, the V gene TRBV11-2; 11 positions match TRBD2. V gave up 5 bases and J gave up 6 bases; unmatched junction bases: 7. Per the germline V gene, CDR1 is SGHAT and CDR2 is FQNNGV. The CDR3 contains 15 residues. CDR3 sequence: CASSQGLAAVDTQYF. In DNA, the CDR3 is TGTGCCAGCAGCCAGGGACTAGCGGCCGTCGATACGCAGTATTTT.

DNA of the CDR3: TGTGCCAGCAGCCTCGCCGTTCGGGACAGGGTTAATTCACCCCTCCACTTT. Translation gives CASSLAVRDRVNSPLHF. The chain carries TRBV7-8 and TRBJ1-6, with 9 positions matching TRBD1. The CDR3 extends over 17 amino acids. Unmatched junction bases numbered 11, after V lost 5 bases and J lost 6 bases. Germline values: CDR1 SGHVS, CDR2 FQNEAQ.

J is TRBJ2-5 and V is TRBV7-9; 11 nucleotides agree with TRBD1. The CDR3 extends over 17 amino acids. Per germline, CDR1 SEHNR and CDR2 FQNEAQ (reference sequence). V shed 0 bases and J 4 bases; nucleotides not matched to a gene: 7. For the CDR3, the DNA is TGTGCCAGCAGCTTAGCGGCCGGGACAGGGGGTCGAGAGACCCAGTACTTC. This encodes CASSLAAGTGGRETQYF.

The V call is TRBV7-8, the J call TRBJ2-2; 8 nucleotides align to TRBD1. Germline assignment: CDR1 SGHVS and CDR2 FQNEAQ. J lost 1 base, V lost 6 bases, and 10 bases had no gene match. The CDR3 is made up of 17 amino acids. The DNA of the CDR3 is TGTGCCAGCAGACCGTTCCAGGGGGCTGGGAACACCGGGGAGCTGTTTTTT. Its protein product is CASRPFQGAGNTGELFF.